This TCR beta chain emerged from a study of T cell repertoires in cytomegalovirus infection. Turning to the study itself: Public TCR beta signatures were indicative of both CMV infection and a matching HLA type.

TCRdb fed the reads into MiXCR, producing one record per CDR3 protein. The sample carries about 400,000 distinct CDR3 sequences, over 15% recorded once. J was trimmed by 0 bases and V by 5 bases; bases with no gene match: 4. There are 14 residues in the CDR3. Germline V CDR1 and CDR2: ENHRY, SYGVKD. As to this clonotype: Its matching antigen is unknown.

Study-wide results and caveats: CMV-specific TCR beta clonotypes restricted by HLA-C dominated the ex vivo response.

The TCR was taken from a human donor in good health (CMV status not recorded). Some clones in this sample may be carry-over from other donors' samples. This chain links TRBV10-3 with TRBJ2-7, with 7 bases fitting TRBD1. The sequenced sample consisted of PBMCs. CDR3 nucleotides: TGTGCCATCAGTACAGGGGAAAGCTCCTACGAGCAGTACTTC. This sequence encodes CAISTGESSYEQYF.